This T cell receptor beta chain was captured in a study of post-analysis software for immune sequencing data. Unique molecular identifiers were carried by the TCR beta cDNA libraries. TCRdb re-called the PCR reads through MiXCR, storing one row per CDR3 protein. The sample holds approximately 400,000 distinct CDR3 sequences, 30% to 45% seen once. Study conclusions and caveats: Compared with controls, patients showed significantly lower normalized Chao1 diversity. TRBV5-6, TRBV5-1 and TRBV20-1 belonged to a set of roughly five TRBV segments that were more frequent in patients than controls.

With regard to this clonotype: Its specificity is not known.

Trimming removed 3 bases from V and 10 bases from J, with 11 bases in between. The CDR3 loop spans 12 amino acids. The sequence came from a girl between 5 and 17 years old with multiple sclerosis. Sequencing input: blood. V is TRBV12-3 or TRBV12-4 and J is TRBJ2-3; no clear D. The CDR3 DNA reads as TGTGCCAGCAGTTTGAGAGCCGATGCGCAGTATTTT. Translation gives CASSLRADAQYF.